This T cell receptor beta chain originates from a study of blood T cell repertoires in COVID-19. Study in general: Samples representing acute and convalescent COVID-19 were sourced from the United States, Italy and Spain. T cells, B-cell-depleted T cells, or PBMCs provided the cDNA or gDNA that served as material.

Original methodology: Nucleated cell counts were estimated from reference gene primer amplification. TCRdb's copy holds only in-frame clones and misses some; the assay was immunoSEQ multiplex PCR. That table gives V, J and clone size, and the DNA gave D and trimming. The table has a few hundred thousand clones, approximately 86% seen once. In Seattle, patients joined the study during active infection and were tracked longitudinally. Trimming at V came to 0 bases and at J to 5 bases, leaving 6 bases not matched to a gene. The germline CDR1 and CDR2 sequences are MNHEY and SVGAGI. This CDR3 contains 15 residues.

V is TRBV6-5 and J is TRBJ1-1, with TRBD1 matching over 7 bases. This clonotype originated in an older woman with COVID-19, enrolled during active disease. The sequencing input was peripheral blood. CDR3 in DNA: TGTGCCAGCAGTTACTCGACAGGGCGTCGTACTGAAGCTTTCTTT. Its protein product is CASSYSTGRRTEAFF.